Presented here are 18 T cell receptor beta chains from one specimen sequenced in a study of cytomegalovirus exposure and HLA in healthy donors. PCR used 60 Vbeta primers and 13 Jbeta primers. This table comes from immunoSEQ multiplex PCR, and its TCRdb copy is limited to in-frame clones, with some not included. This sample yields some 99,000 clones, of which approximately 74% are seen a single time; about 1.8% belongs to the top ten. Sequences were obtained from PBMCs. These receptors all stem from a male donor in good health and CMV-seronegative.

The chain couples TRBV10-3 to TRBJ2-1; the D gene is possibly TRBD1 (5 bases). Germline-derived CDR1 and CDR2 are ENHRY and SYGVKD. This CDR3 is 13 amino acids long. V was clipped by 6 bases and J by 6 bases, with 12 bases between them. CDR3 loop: CAISDSAVNEQFF. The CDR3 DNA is TGTGCCATCAGCGACAGTGCCGTCAATGAGCAGTTCTTC.

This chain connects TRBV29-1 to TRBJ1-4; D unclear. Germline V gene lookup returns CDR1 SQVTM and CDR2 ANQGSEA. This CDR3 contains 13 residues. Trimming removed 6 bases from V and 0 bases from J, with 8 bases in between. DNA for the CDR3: TGCAGCGTGTACCTAGCAACTAATGAAAAACTGTTTTTT. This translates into CSVYLATNEKLFF. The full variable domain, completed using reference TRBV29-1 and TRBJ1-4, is SAVISQKPSRDICQRGTSLTIQCQVDSQVTMMFWYRQQPGQSLTLIATANQGSEATYESGFVIDKFPISRPNLTFSTLTVSNMSPEDSSIYLCSVYLATNEKLFFGSGTQLSVL.

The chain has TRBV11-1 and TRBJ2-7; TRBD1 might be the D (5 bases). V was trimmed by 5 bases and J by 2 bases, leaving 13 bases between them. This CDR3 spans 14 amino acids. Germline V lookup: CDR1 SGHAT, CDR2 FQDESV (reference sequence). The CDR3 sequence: CASSVDSDTYEQYF. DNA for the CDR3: TGTGCCAGCAGCGTAGACAGTGATACCTACGAGCAGTACTTC.

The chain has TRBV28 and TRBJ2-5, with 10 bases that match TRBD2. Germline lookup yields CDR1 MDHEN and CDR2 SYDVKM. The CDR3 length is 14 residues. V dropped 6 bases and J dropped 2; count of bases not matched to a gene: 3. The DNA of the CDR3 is TGTGCCAGCAGCCGAGCGGGAGGGCAAGAGACCCAGTACTTC. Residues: CASSRAGGQETQYF.

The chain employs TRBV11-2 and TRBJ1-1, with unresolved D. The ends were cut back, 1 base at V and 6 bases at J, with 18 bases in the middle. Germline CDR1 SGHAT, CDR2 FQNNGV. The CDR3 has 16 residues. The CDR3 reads CASSLGWRALRAEAFF. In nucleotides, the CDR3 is TGTGCCAGCAGCTTAGGCTGGAGGGCCTTACGAGCTGAAGCTTTCTTT.

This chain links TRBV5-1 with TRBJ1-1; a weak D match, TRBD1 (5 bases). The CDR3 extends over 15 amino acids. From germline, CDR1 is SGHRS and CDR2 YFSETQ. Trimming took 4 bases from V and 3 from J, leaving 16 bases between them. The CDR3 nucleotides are TGCGCCAGCAGCCCAGGACATGCCGGAGACACTGAAGCTTTCTTT. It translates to CASSPGHAGDTEAFF.

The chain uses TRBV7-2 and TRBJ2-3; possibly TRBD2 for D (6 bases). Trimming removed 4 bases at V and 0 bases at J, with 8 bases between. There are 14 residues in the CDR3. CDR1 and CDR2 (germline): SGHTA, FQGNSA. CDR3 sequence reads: CASSSGTSTDTQYF. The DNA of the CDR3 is TGTGCCAGCAGCTCCGGGACTAGCACAGATACGCAGTATTTT.

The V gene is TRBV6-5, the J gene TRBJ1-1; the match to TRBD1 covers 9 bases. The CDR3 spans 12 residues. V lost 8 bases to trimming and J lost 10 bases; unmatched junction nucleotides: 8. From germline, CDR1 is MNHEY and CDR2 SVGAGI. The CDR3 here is CASYRQGGGAFF. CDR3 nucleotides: TGTGCCAGCTATAGACAGGGGGGAGGAGCTTTCTTT.

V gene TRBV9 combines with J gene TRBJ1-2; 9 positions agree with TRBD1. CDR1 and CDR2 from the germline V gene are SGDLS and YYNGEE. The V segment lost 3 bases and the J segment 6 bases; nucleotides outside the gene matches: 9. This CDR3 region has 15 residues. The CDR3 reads CASSGTRDREDGYTF. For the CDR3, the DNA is TGTGCCAGCAGCGGAACCCGGGACAGGGAAGATGGCTACACCTTC.

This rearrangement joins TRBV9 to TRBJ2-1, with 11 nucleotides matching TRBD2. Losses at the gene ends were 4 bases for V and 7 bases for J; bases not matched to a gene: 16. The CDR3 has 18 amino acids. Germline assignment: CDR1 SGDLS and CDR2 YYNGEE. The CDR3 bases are TGTGCCAGCAGCCCTGGGACTAGCGGACAACAAGTGGGAAATGAGCAGTTCTTC. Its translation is CASSPGTSGQQVGNEQFF.

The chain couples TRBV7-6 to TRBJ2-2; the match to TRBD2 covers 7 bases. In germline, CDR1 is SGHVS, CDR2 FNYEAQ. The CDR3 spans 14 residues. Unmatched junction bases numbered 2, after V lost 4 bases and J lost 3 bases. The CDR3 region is CASSSTSYTGELFF. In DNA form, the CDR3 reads TGTGCCAGCAGCTCGACTAGCTACACCGGGGAGCTGTTTTTT. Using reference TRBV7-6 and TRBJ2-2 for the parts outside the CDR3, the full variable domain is GAGVSQSPRYKVTKRGQDVALRCDPISGHVSLYWYRQALGQGPEFLTYFNYEAQQDKSGLPNDRFSAERPEGSISTLTIQRTEQRDSAMYRCASSSTSYTGELFFGEGSRLTVL.

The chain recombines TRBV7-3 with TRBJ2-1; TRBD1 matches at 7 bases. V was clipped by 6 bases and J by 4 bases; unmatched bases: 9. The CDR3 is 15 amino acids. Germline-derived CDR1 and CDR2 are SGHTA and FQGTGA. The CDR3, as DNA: TGTGCCAGCAGTCAACAGGGGTATGGTTACAATGAGCAGTTCTTC. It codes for CASSQQGYGYNEQFF.

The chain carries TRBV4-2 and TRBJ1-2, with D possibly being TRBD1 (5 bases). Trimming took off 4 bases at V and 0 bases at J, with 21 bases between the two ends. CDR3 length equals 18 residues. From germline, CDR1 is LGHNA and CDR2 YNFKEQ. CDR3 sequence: CASSLPGADSSANYGYTF. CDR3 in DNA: TGTGCCAGCAGCCTCCCTGGGGCGGATTCATCAGCTAACTATGGCTACACCTTC.

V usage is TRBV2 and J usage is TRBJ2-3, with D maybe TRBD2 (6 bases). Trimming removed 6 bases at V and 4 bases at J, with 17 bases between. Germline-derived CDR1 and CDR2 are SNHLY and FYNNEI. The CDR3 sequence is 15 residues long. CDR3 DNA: TGTGCCAGCAGCGCCCTGGGGGGAACGGCAGATACGCAGTATTTT. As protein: CASSALGGTADTQYF. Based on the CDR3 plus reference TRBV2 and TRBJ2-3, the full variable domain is EPEVTQTPSHQVTQMGQEVILRCVPISNHLYFYWYRQILGQKVEFLVSFYNNEISEKSEIFDDQFSVERPDGSNFTLKIRSTKLEDSAMYFCASSALGGTADTQYFGPGTRLTVL.

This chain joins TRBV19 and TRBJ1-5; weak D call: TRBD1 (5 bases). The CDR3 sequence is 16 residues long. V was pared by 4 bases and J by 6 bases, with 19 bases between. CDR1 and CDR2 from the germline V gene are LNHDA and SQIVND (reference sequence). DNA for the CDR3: TGTGCCAGTAGTAAACCTACAGGTTCAGGAGTTCAGCCCCAGCATTTT. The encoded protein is CASSKPTGSGVQPQHF.

CDR3 loop: CASSSFGQGSVEAFF. CDR3 nucleotide sequence: TGTGCCAGCAGCTCGTTCGGACAGGGTAGCGTTGAAGCTTTCTTT. The chain has TRBV7-8 and TRBJ1-1; 8 nucleotides match TRBD1. CDR1 is SGHVS and CDR2 is FQNEAQ in the germline V gene. After removal of 4 bases from V and 7 bases from J, the junction contained 11 bases not matched to a gene. The CDR3 is made up of 15 amino acids.

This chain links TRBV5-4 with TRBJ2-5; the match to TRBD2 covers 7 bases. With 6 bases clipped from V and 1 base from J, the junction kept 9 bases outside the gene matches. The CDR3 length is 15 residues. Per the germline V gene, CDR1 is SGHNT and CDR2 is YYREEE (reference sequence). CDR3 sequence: CASNTAAGAQETQYF. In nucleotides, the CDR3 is TGTGCCAGCAATACGGCGGCGGGAGCCCAAGAGACCCAGTACTTC.

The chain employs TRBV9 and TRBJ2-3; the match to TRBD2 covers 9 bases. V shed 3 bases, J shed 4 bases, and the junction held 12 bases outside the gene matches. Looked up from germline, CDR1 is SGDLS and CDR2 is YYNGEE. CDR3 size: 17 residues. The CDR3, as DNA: TGTGCCAGCAGCGCGGGTCTGGGGCTAGCGGGATCAGATACGCAGTATTTT. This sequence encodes CASSAGLGLAGSDTQYF. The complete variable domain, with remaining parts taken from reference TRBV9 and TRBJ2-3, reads DSGVTQTPKHLITATGQRVTLRCSPRSGDLSVYWYQQSLDQGLQFLIQYYNGEERAKGNILERFSAQQFPDLHSELNLSSLELGDSALYFCASSAGLGLAGSDTQYFGPGTRLTVL.